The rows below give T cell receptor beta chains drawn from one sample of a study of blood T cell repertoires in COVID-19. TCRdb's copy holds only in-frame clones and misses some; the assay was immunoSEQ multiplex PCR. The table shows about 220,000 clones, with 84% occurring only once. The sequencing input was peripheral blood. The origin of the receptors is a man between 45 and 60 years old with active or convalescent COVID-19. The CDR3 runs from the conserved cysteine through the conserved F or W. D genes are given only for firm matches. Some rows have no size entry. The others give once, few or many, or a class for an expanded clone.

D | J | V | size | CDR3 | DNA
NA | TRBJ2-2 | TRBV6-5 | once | CASSYRGIRTGELFF | TGTGCCAGCAGTTACCGGGGGATTCGGACCGGGGAGCTGTTTTTT
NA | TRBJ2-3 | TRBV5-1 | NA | CASSRDRPGTDTQYF | TGCGCCAGCAGCCGAGACAGGCCAGGCACAGATACGCAGTATTTT
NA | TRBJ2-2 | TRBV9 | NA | CASSVVLTGELFF | TGTGCCAGCAGCGTAGTCTTGACCGGGGAGCTGTTTTTT
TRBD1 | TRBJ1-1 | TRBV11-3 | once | CASSMTGGTEAFF | TGTGCCAGCAGTATGACAGGGGGAACTGAAGCTTTCTTT
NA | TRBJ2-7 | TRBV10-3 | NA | CAISDWRSSYEQYF | TGTGCCATCAGTGACTGGAGGAGCTCCTACGAGCAGTACTTC
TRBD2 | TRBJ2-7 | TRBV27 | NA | CATSRRALRLAGGQVSEQYF | TGTGCCACCTCACGAAGGGCACTTCGACTAGCGGGAGGGCAGGTTAGCGAGCAGTACTTC
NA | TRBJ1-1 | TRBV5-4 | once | CASSLRTRGSTEAFF | TGTGCCAGCAGCTTGAGGACAAGAGGTAGCACTGAAGCTTTCTTT
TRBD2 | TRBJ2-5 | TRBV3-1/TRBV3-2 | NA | CASSQDTAGGTQYF | TGTGCCAGCAGCCAAGATACAGCGGGGGGGACCCAGTACTTC
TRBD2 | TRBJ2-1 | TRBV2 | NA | CASSRRLAGDKRGLNEQFF | TGTGCCAGCAGTCGCAGACTAGCGGGAGATAAAAGGGGGCTCAATGAGCAGTTCTTC
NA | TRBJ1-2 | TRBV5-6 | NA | CASSFRRSFSLFGYTF | TGTGCCAGCAGCTTCCGCAGGTCCTTCTCACTCTTTGGCTACACCTTC
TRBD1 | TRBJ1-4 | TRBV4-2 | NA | CASSQRGGQGNEKLFF | TGTGCCAGCAGCCAGCGCGGGGGACAGGGTAATGAAAAACTGTTTTTT
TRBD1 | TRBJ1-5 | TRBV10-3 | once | CAISGQGHNQPQHF | TGTGCCATCAGCGGACAGGGGCACAATCAGCCCCAGCATTTT
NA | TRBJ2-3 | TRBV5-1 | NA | CASSLAGDTQYF | TGCGCCAGCAGCTTGGCCGGAGATACGCAGTATTTT